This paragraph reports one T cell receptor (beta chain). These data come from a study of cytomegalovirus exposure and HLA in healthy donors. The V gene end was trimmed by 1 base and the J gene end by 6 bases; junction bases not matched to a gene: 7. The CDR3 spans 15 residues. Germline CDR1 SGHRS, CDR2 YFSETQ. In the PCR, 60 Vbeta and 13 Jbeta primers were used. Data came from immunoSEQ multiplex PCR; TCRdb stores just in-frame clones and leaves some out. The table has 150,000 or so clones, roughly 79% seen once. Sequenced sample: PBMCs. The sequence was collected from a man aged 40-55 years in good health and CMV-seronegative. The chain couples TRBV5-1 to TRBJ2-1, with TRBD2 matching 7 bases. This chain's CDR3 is CASSLSPSGPNEQFF. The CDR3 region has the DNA TGCGCCAGCAGCTTGTCGCCTAGCGGTCCCAATGAGCAGTTCTTC.